This T cell receptor beta chain is from a study of cytomegalovirus exposure and HLA in healthy donors (dated by TCRdb to about 2017). Broadly, across the study: An earlier analysis of more than 550 of the donors reported approximately 280 Gb of sequence data and 117 million unique TCR beta sequences obtained from around 170 million T cells. An early release covering roughly 600 HLA-typed donors comprised 250 to 350 gigabases of sequencing data and around 86 million unique TCR sequences. The genetic ancestry cluster associated with self-reported Caucasian donors included about 84% of the roughly 400 genotyped donors. The study was designed to test whether signatures of past pathogen exposure could be identified by cataloging public T cell receptors. Using immunosequencing, the study profiled T cell repertoires from 666 subjects and related those repertoires to cytomegalovirus serostatus. In addition to the first cohort of several hundred subjects, a separate validation cohort of 120 different subjects was used. To predict cytomegalovirus infection status, the study brought together high-throughput TCR immunosequencing, statistical association of individual TCRs with disease status, and machine learning. To study patterns of TCR occurrence, a later analysis re-analyzed previously published TCR beta repertoires from more than 550 donors and added high-resolution HLA genotyping. Rather than using new phenotypic data, the later analysis identified candidate immune exposures from TCR beta sequences and from how often those sequences occurred across donors. To decide whether each TCR beta V gene segment behaved as functional or pseudogenic, an earlier analysis of fewer than 750 of the donors relied on high-throughput TCR beta sequencing. Donor age, sex, ethnicity and CMV serostatus were compiled alongside the repertoire data. Genome-wide SNP genotypes for about 65% of the 666 donors were used in a later genetic analysis, which treated that subset as a discovery cohort. All discovery cohort repertoires had been generated using a single sequencing platform. HLA typing included class I and class II loci at four-digit resolution. Typing coverage differed by locus: A, B, C, DRB1 and DQB1 were typed in about 620-640 donors, DQA1 in around 500, DPA1 in 600 to 610, and DPB1 in roughly 470. Because of strong linkage in the cohort, five DR-DQ haplotypes were treated as single units for association and clustering. Among over 350 genotyped donors of the cohort, an average of around 240,000 unique TCR beta nucleotide sequences were sequenced per donor, around a sixth of them non-productive. Here is what the overall study found, with its caveats: Assigning TCR associations to individual alleles was difficult when HLA alleles, especially DR and DQ, strongly co-occurred. A further reported finding was that TCR beta sequences accurately predicted the HLA-A and HLA-B alleles for most subjects in the first cohort. Compared with the approximately 670-donor mean, donors in an Asian-associated ancestry cluster had fewer N-insertions in productive TCRs, according to a later genetic analysis. A few of the identified cytomegalovirus-associated TCR beta chains were confirmed in vitro to be specific for cytomegalovirus antigens. According to a later analysis, parvovirus B19, influenza, CMV and Epstein-Barr virus appeared linked to several top co-occurrence clusters. A later genetic analysis associated a missense DCLRE1C variant with V-gene and J-gene trimming of TCR beta chains, and an independent cohort replicated the association. An earlier analysis of some 590 of the donors showed that most TCR beta V segments appeared in productive rearrangements either about 90% or about 30% of the time, which broadly matched IMGT annotations. Most TCR sequences were observed very rarely across donors, whereas some public TCRs were present in many individuals. The earlier analysis of nearly 600 of the donors excluded approximately 17 rarely observed V segments, including chromosome 9 orphons, because counts were too low. A later analysis associated about 17,000 TCR beta sequences with specific HLA alleles at a false discovery rate of 0.05. Sequencing depth was assumed to be roughly uniform across donors in the presence/absence analyses, though that assumption may not hold. It was suggested by the authors that the approach could potentially be generalized to other disease states and immunological phenotypes. In both the original and validation cohorts, the classifier was reported to diagnose cytomegalovirus status with high specificity and sensitivity. For the cohort, immune exposure information was limited to CMV serostatus. In this cohort, only TCR beta chains were sequenced, and detectable features were limited by the absence of alpha or paired-chain data. HLA typing was unavailable for some donors at each locus, so association tests used only the typed subset. A later analysis found that HLA-associated TCR beta chains were more clonally expanded and had lower generation probabilities than equally common non-associated chains. A cluster of highly shared sequence variants was judged likely to represent a technical artifact of the sequencing pipeline. Linkage disequilibrium might explain the correlated functional status among segregating V segments, but an unknown experimental factor could not be excluded. The study listed 164 TCR beta chains as associated with cytomegalovirus. According to a later analysis, TCR association rates differed among HLA loci, with DRB1 alleles showing the most associated TCRs and HLA-C alleles showing the fewest. In a later analysis, most CMV-associated TCR beta chains were found to appear HLA-restricted, with HLA associations seemingly driven largely by CMV exposure.

Comments on this clone: Its binding antigen is unknown. No base-level quality is on record; no much larger clone is a single base apart.

The library was generated by the immunoSEQ multiplex PCR assay. A mixture of 60 forward primers for TCR Vbeta segments and 13 reverse primers for TCR Jbeta segments was used in the multiplex PCR. The CDR3 region of rearranged TCR beta genes was amplified from genomic DNA by a multiplex PCR assay. The Illumina HiSeq System was used to sequence the amplified TCR beta libraries as 87-base-pair reads. In the source study's methods: Across the 670 or so repertoires, a later analysis counted tens of millions of unique TCR beta chains, about 10 million of which were shared by at least two donors. To remove PCR and sequencing errors, raw reads were error-corrected and collapsed into unique sequences using a nearest-neighbor algorithm that merged closely related sequences. V, D and J gene segments were assigned by aligning CDR3 sequences to IMGT reference sequences. For a sequence to be retained, a match of at least six nucleotides was required to both a V gene segment and a J gene segment. A rearrangement counted as productive if the CDR3 had no stop codons and remained in frame with V and J, and every other rearrangement counted as non-productive. Following IMGT convention, CDR3 was defined as the stretch from the second conserved V-encoded cysteine up to the conserved J-encoded phenylalanine. The earlier analysis of about 610 of the donors excluded sequences that lacked an unambiguous match to a single V gene segment. In an earlier analysis of 587 of the donors, a V segment was called functional when productive rearrangements were above 56.7%, and segregating when the standard deviation between donors exceeded 5%. To diagnose cytomegalovirus status from the catalog of TCR beta chain sequences, a statistical classification framework was built. A later analysis assigned V and J genes by comparing TCR nucleotide sequences with IMGT/GENE-DB human TR gene sequences. The TCRdist pipeline was used in a later analysis to assign CDR3 sequences and most-parsimonious VDJ recombination scenarios. In a later analysis, each TCR beta chain was defined by its CDR3 amino acid sequence together with its V-gene family, and reads lacking a unique V-gene family were excluded. In a later analysis, fewer than 650 highly shared, low-generation-probability nucleotide sequences were removed to address suspected cross-contamination and a sequencing artifact. In a later analysis, a clonal expansion index for each public chain was calculated from normalized within-repertoire ranks of inferred template counts. In a later analysis, generation probabilities were computed using a VDJ recombination model fitted to out-of-frame rearrangements, and the results were checked against IGoR. In a later analysis, TCR-TCR, TCR-HLA and TCR-CMV co-occurrence was scored with hypergeometric tests, and a repertoire-size bias correction was applied to TCR pairs. In a later analysis, false discovery rates were estimated by permuting HLA or CMV assignments 20 times. In a later analysis, co-occurring TCRs were grouped using DBSCAN, and TCRdist sequence similarity was added for clustering within HLA-allele-positive subsets. Co-occurrence clustering excluded repertoires with fewer than 30,000 or more than 120,000 public chains, plus five with anomalous nucleotide sharing. The clones in this table, taken by TCRdb from immuneACCESS, are in-frame only. Not every clone is retained; where verified, under half of the shortfall comes from an unresolved V gene, and the cause of the rest is unknown. V, J and clone size are those of that table, while D and trimming were read from the DNA. Counted in this sample were nearly 95,000 clones; approximately 79% of them appeared once. Clones ranked in the top ten supply approximately 3.9% of the sample.

In total, roughly 670 healthy bone marrow donors made up the cohort. At the time of sampling, all cohort members were nominally healthy, though unrecorded immune exposures were likely present. The donor tested CMV seronegative and was one of the 352 seronegative cohort members. A peripheral blood sample was collected from each donor, and TCR beta sequencing was performed on peripheral blood mononuclear cells. Genomic DNA was extracted from the blood cell samples with the Qiagen DNeasy Blood Extraction Kit. What was sequenced was PBMCs. The receptor's source is a woman between 40 and 50 years old in good health and CMV-seronegative.

The nucleotides are TGTGCCAGCAGTGGGTGGCGGGGGGTACAAGAGACCCAGTACTTC. It translates as CASSGWRGVQETQYF. The sequence is built from TRBV2 and TRBJ2-5; a stretch of 8 junction bases matches TRBD2. From the cysteine through the phenylalanine, the CDR3 covers 15 amino acids. Of all the DNA, just the CDR3 is kept, 45 bases in frame from base 1. According to the germline V gene, CDR1 reads SNHLY and CDR2 reads FYNNEI. Unmatched junction bases come to 6, with V trimmed by 4 bases and J by 2 bases.